This T cell receptor beta chain was documented in a study of CD8 T cells in ankylosing spondylitis (TCRdb year 2017). Background on the whole study: The study set out to find disease-linked TCR variants by profiling T cell receptor beta repertoires in ankylosing spondylitis patients and healthy donors. The full study cohort was made up of 25 ankylosing spondylitis patients and 95 to 130 healthy donors. Samples of peripheral blood were taken, and for ankylosing spondylitis patients, synovial fluid was collected as well. What the research found in general, with its limitations: The disease-linked clones were reported to be significantly enriched in matched synovial fluid samples from ankylosing spondylitis patients. In peripheral blood, the disease-linked clones were found at relatively low frequencies and had a CD8+ phenotype. Some motif variants were previously reported in synovial fluid and blood of reactive arthritis patients, suggesting common disease-initiation mechanisms. A TCR beta motif made up of several highly homologous amino acid variants appeared to be characteristic of blood from ankylosing spondylitis patients.

The sequencer listed for this sample is Illumina HiSeq 2500. Quantitative 5'-RACE with molecular barcodes was the method used to prepare the TCR beta libraries. The published analysis was carried out like this. A new computational method, built on a probabilistic model of VDJ rearrangement, was used to identify disease-linked TCR variants. TCRdb applied fastp at Q25 and MiXCR to the public reads, then kept only in-frame beta chains. All rows with the same CDR3 protein become a single entry with the most common DNA and genes. In this record, the V and J calls reflect TCRdb's handling and not the investigators' own analysis. Present in this sample are some 39,000 distinct CDR3 sequences, around 10% of which were seen just once. The ten biggest clones cover 20% of the sample. Synovial fluid samples were paired with blood samples taken from the same ankylosing spondylitis patients. From the germline V gene, CDR1 is SGHRS and CDR2 is YFSETQ. Trimming leaves V shorter by 0 bases and J shorter by 5 bases, with the junction holding 4 bases beyond the gene matches. Spanning cysteine to phenylalanine, the CDR3 consists of 14 amino acids. The retained sequence is limited to the CDR3, 42 bases, with the frame set at the first base.

This clonotype was seen repeatedly, ten times or more. This clone's antigen is unknown. Base qualities were left out, and no much larger clone turns up one base away. The chain is encoded by TRBV5-1 joined to TRBJ2-7; 8 bases in the middle match TRBD1. The TCR was taken from a male donor with ankylosing spondylitis. The specimen was synovial fluid, either unsorted or a sorted T cell fraction (not recorded which). Here is the DNA: TGCGCCAGCAGCTTGGGGACAGGGCCCGACGAGCAGTACTTC. Its translation reads: CASSLGTGPDEQYF.